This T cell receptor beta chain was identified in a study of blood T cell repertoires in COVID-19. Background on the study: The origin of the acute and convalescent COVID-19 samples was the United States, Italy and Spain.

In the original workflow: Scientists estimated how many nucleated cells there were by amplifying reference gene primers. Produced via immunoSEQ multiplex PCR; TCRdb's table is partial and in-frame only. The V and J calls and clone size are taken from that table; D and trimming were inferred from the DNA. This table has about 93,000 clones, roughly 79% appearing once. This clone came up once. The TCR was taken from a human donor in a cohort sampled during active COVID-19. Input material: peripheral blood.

CDR3 in DNA: TGTGCCAGCAGTCGAGGGGAGGACTATGGCTACACCTTC. The encoded protein is CASSRGEDYGYTF. The chain carries TRBV2 and TRBJ1-2; perhaps TRBD1 as D (5 bases). With 5 bases removed from V and 3 bases from J, the gap between germline ends came to 10 bases. The CDR3 is made up of 13 amino acids. Germline V gives CDR1 SNHLY, CDR2 FYNNEI.